The clone carrying this TCR beta chain came up many times. A single record per CDR3 protein comes from TCRdb applying MiXCR to the 5' RACE reads. The table has about 210,000 distinct CDR3 sequences, approximately 9% seen once; the top ten hold just over 5%. CDR3 length: 15 residues. Trimming removed 4 bases from V and 2 bases from J; junction bases left unmatched: 4. The germline V gene has CDR1 MNHEY and CDR2 SMNVEV (reference sequence). The sample is drawn from a study of identical twins. The sequenced sample consisted of memory (CD45RO+) T cells sorted from blood. The chain carries TRBV27 and TRBJ2-7, with TRBD2 matching over 11 bases. The TCR sequence derives from a woman between 18 and 29 years old in good health. This CDR3 reads CASSYSGLAAYEQYF. Written as DNA, the CDR3 is TGTGCCAGCAGTTATTCGGGACTAGCGGCCTACGAGCAGTACTTC.